The 24 T cell receptor beta chains below all came from one sample that was sequenced in a study of T cell changes during pregnancy in multiple sclerosis. Data came from immunoSEQ multiplex PCR; TCRdb stores just in-frame clones and leaves some out. The sample shows approximately 70,000 clones, around 92% of them seen only once. The starting material was peripheral blood, obtained in the second trimester of pregnancy. The receptors were gathered from a female donor in good health, enrolled as a control in a pregnancy study.

For the CDR3, the DNA is TGTGCCAGCAGTGAGACTAGGTTGGGCAATGAGCAGTTCTTC. Amino acids: CASSETRLGNEQFF. The rearrangement links TRBV2 to TRBJ2-1; D is possibly TRBD2 (6 bases). V dropped 3 bases and J dropped 6 bases, with 12 bases sitting between them. Germline CDR1 reads SNHLY; CDR2 reads FYNNEI. The CDR3 is made up of 14 amino acids.

The chain is built from TRBV5-1 and TRBJ2-5; D is undetermined. This CDR3 region has 14 residues. The germline V gene encodes CDR1 SGHRS and CDR2 YFSETQ. The V gene lost 0 bases and the J gene lost 7 bases, with 13 bases spanning the gap. The CDR3 sequence is CASSLADGAWTQYF. The CDR3 nucleotides read TGCGCCAGCAGCTTGGCCGATGGAGCTTGGACCCAGTACTTC.

The rearrangement joins TRBV19 to TRBJ2-1; a weak D match, TRBD2 (6 bases). The CDR3 loop spans 16 amino acids. Trimming pared 7 bases from V and 3 bases from J, leaving 19 bases between. Germline V gives CDR1 LNHDA, CDR2 SQIVND (reference sequence). The CDR3 sequence: CASNRGGAAGYNEQFF. DNA of the CDR3: TGTGCCAGTAACCGTGGCGGGGCGGCGGGCTACAATGAGCAGTTCTTC.

V usage is TRBV9 and J usage is TRBJ1-1, with 8 bases aligning to TRBD1. CDR1 is SGDLS, CDR2 YYNGEE, per germline. V lost 3 bases and J lost 6; bases outside the gene matches: 10. The CDR3 consists of 15 residues. CDR3 DNA sequence: TGTGCCAGCAGCGCCGGGACAGGCCCGATGCCTGAAGCTTTCTTT. Translated, it gives CASSAGTGPMPEAFF.

The genes are TRBV15 and TRBJ2-2; TRBD2 matches at 8 bases. In germline, CDR1 is LNHNV, CDR2 YYDKDF (reference sequence). CDR3 length equals 17 residues. With 3 bases clipped from V and 0 bases from J, the junction kept 6 bases outside the gene matches. The CDR3: CATSRRPGLANTGELFF. In DNA, the CDR3 is TGTGCCACCAGCAGGAGACCGGGACTAGCGAACACCGGGGAGCTGTTTTTT.

The rearrangement uses TRBV5-1 and TRBJ1-2; tentative D call: TRBD1 (5 bases). This CDR3 comprises 15 residues. The V end was cut by 3 bases, the J end by 4 bases, with 16 bases between. Germline V lookup: CDR1 SGHRS, CDR2 YFSETQ. In DNA form, the CDR3 reads TGCGCCAGCAGCTCAGGTTCGCAGGGTAGCTATGGCTACACCTTC. It codes for CASSSGSQGSYGYTF.

The chain carries TRBV4-2 and TRBJ2-7; 11 bases fit TRBD1. Germline V CDR1 and CDR2: LGHNA, YNFKEQ. The J segment lost 7 bases and the V segment lost 0 bases, leaving 11 bases of the junction unmatched. This CDR3 contains 17 residues. The DNA of the CDR3 is TGTGCCAGCAGCCAAGATGGTCCCGGACAGGGGGCTGGGGAGCAGTACTTC. It yields the protein CASSQDGPGQGAGEQYF.

This sequence joins TRBV6-4 and TRBJ2-1, with 9 bases that match TRBD1. Unmatched junction bases numbered 5, after V lost 3 bases and J lost 5 bases. Germline assignment: CDR1 MRHNA and CDR2 SNTAGT. The CDR3 has 15 amino acids. The CDR3 bases are TGTGCCAGCAGTGATGGGACAGGGACCCACAATGAGCAGTTCTTC. This translates into CASSDGTGTHNEQFF.

This clone appeared a single time. The chain joins TRBV28 to TRBJ1-5, with a possible D match to TRBD1 (5 bases). The CDR3 totals 17 residues. Germline CDR1 reads MDHEN; CDR2 reads SYDVKM. Trimming pared 0 bases from V and 0 bases from J, leaving 12 bases between. CDR3 residues: CASSLWGEGISNQPQHF. CDR3 nucleotides: TGTGCCAGCAGTTTATGGGGGGAGGGTATTAGCAATCAGCCCCAGCATTTT.

The rearrangement uses TRBV19 and TRBJ2-4, with TRBD2 as a possible D gene (5 bases). The CDR3 runs to 17 residues. The germline V gene encodes CDR1 LNHDA and CDR2 SQIVND (reference sequence). The V gene lost 5 bases and the J gene lost 0 bases, with 17 bases spanning the gap. The CDR3 coding sequence is TGTGCCAGTAGTGACTACTCGACGATCCTAGCCAAAAACATTCAGTACTTC. Translated, it gives CASSDYSTILAKNIQYF.

This sequence joins TRBV6-1 and TRBJ1-5; possibly TRBD1 for D (5 bases). From germline, CDR1 is MNHNS and CDR2 SASEGT. V shed 4 bases and J shed 2 bases, with 9 bases lying between them. The CDR3 is made up of 14 amino acids. This CDR3 is CASSAREGNQPQHF. The DNA of the CDR3 is TGTGCCAGCAGTGCCAGGGAAGGCAATCAGCCCCAGCATTTT.

The CDR3 protein is CASSEGTGAFSGYTF. In DNA form, the CDR3 reads TGTGCCAGCAGTGAAGGGACAGGGGCCTTCAGTGGCTACACCTTC. This rearrangement joins TRBV6-1 to TRBJ1-2, with 9 bases matching TRBD1. Germline CDR1 is MNHNS and CDR2 is SASEGT. This CDR3 comprises 15 residues. J gave up 7 bases and V 1 base, and 7 bases lay outside the gene matches.

V and J are TRBV6-5 and TRBJ1-6, with D possibly being TRBD1 (5 bases). The V gene's germline CDR1 is MNHEY and CDR2 SVGAGI. With 8 bases removed from V and 8 bases from J, the gap between germline ends came to 13 bases. The length of the CDR3 is 13 residues. In DNA, the CDR3 is TGTGCCAGCCGGCGGGGCAGTTATTCACCCCTCCACTTT. Amino acid sequence: CASRRGSYSPLHF.

J is TRBJ1-1 and V is TRBV11-2, with 7 bases aligning to TRBD1. Per germline, CDR1 SGHAT and CDR2 FQNNGV. The CDR3 covers 14 residues. V dropped 1 base and J dropped 4; count of bases not matched to a gene: 3. For the CDR3, the DNA is TGTGCCAGCAGCTTAGTCGCAGGGGGCACTGAAGCTTTCTTT. This gives the protein CASSLVAGGTEAFF.

J is TRBJ2-2 and V is TRBV14; D is uncertain. V shed 2 bases and J shed 2 bases, with 6 bases lying between them. CDR1 and CDR2 (germline): SGHDN, FVKESK. The CDR3 extends over 14 amino acids. CDR3 DNA sequence: TGTGCCAGCAGCCAACCACTTAACACCGGGGAGCTGTTTTTT. It encodes CASSQPLNTGELFF.

This rearrangement joins TRBV6-1 to TRBJ2-7; 7 positions match TRBD1. This CDR3 is 15 amino acids long. CDR1 and CDR2 from the germline V gene are MNHNS and SASEGT. With 1 base clipped from V and 2 bases from J, the junction kept 5 bases outside the gene matches. The CDR3 nucleotides read TGTGCCAGCAGTGAAGACAACAGGGGAGCCTACGAGCAGTACTTC. Translated, it gives CASSEDNRGAYEQYF.

V gene TRBV29-1 combines with J gene TRBJ1-1, with D unresolved. V was pared by 6 bases and J by 6 bases, with 17 bases between. Germline V gives CDR1 SQVTM, CDR2 ANQGSEA. CDR3 length equals 13 residues. CDR3 loop: CSVSSVGLPEAFF. The CDR3 DNA reads as TGCAGCGTATCTAGCGTCGGGTTACCTGAAGCTTTCTTT.

The chain combines TRBV18 with TRBJ1-1, with a possible D match to TRBD1 (6 bases). From germline, CDR1 is KGHSH and CDR2 LQKENI. The ends were cut back, 3 bases at V and 7 bases at J, with 12 bases in the middle. The CDR3 length is 13 residues. The chain's CDR3 is CASSPNLDSEAFF. DNA of the CDR3: TGTGCCAGCTCACCGAACCTGGACAGTGAAGCTTTCTTT.

The V call is TRBV6-1, the J call TRBJ2-5; no reliable D call. The CDR3 sequence is 13 residues long. Deletions cut 3 bases from V and 0 bases from J, with 5 bases between. Germline V gene sequence: CDR1 MNHNS, CDR2 SASEGT. The CDR3 DNA follows: TGTGCCAGCAGTGACACATACCAAGAGACCCAGTACTTC. This encodes CASSDTYQETQYF.

The chain combines TRBV6-1 with TRBJ1-5; 8 nucleotides match TRBD1. J gave up 4 bases and V 2 bases, and 1 base lay outside the gene matches. Germline CDR1 MNHNS, CDR2 SASEGT. CDR3 length: 14 residues. The CDR3 region is CASSEQGANQPQHF. CDR3 in DNA: TGTGCCAGCAGTGAACAGGGGGCTAATCAGCCCCAGCATTTT.

This chain connects TRBV6-5 to TRBJ2-5; 9 bases are a match to TRBD1. V was pared by 6 bases and J by 1 base, with 6 bases of the junction left unmatched. The CDR3 extends over 15 amino acids. Germline loops: CDR1 MNHEY, CDR2 SVGAGI. The CDR3 sequence is CASRPGQGPQETQYF. DNA for the CDR3: TGTGCCAGCAGACCGGGACAGGGTCCCCAAGAGACCCAGTACTTC.

This clone was seen just once. This sequence joins TRBV29-1 and TRBJ2-2; D is unresolved. CDR3 length: 14 amino acids. Per the germline V gene, CDR1 is SQVTM and CDR2 is ANQGSEA. V dropped 6 bases and J dropped 0 bases, with 11 bases sitting between them. CDR3 amino acids: CSVGGQANTGELFF. DNA for the CDR3: TGCAGCGTCGGTGGGCAAGCGAACACCGGGGAGCTGTTTTTT.

V usage is TRBV11-3 and J usage is TRBJ2-7; perhaps TRBD1 as D (6 bases). The CDR3 loop spans 16 amino acids. Per germline, CDR1 SGHNT and CDR2 YENEEA. V lost 5 bases and J 1 base, leaving 18 bases between the germline ends. The CDR3 region is CASSPPFPGHSYEQYF. The CDR3 bases are TGTGCCAGCAGCCCCCCGTTCCCGGGACATTCCTACGAGCAGTACTTC.

Only one count was recorded for this clone. CDR3 region: CASSLEGAGETQYF. In DNA form, the CDR3 reads TGCGCCAGCAGCTTGGAAGGGGCCGGGGAGACCCAGTACTTC. The chain couples TRBV5-1 to TRBJ2-5, with D tentatively TRBD1 (5 bases). V lost 0 bases to trimming and J lost 5 bases, with 11 bases between them. CDR1 SGHRS and CDR2 YFSETQ come from the germline V gene. The CDR3 is 14 residues long.